The T cell receptor beta chain described here comes from a study of T-cell reconstitution after alpha-beta-depleted transplantation in children. The TCRbeta library incorporated unique molecular identifiers. TCRdb processed the PCR reads anew with MiXCR; each CDR3 protein has one entry. The sample lists approximately 240,000 distinct CDR3 sequences, approximately 9.8% occurring once. The CDR3 has 15 amino acids. J lost 6 bases, V lost 4 bases, and 9 bases had no gene match. Germline V gene sequence: CDR1 MNHEY, CDR2 SVGAGI. Many counts were recorded for this clonotype. The TCR was taken from a human donor who donated a stem cell graft to a child with SCID. The genes are TRBV6-5 and TRBJ2-1; 7 bases are shared with TRBD2. The sample was PBMCs from the stem cell graft donor, taken from the stem cell graft. The CDR3 reads CASSSPGPGGNEQFF. The CDR3, as DNA: TGTGCCAGCAGTTCGCCGGGCCCGGGGGGCAATGAGCAGTTCTTC.